This is a list of T cell receptor beta chains from one sample in a study of blood T cell repertoires in COVID-19. Measured with immunoSEQ multiplex PCR; TCRdb has only the in-frame clones, and not every one. The table lists 180,000 or so clones, approximately 80% of them singletons, with around 14% in the top ten. What was sequenced was PBMCs or T cells enriched from blood (not recorded which). The receptors come from a man in his sixties who had been exposed to COVID-19. Both conserved end residues are part of each CDR3. A D gene is named only where the DNA matches it firmly. Some rows mark clone size as missing; the rest say once, few, many or name a class of expanded clone.

TRBD1	.	TRBV5-4	TRBJ1-6	CASSLGQGAGNSPLHF	TGTGCCAGCAGCTTAGGGCAGGGGGCTGGAAATTCACCCCTCCACTTT
.	.	TRBV19	TRBJ2-3	CASSIERGGTDTQYF	TGTGCCAGTAGTATAGAAAGGGGCGGCACAGATACGCAGTATTTT
.	.	TRBV28	TRBJ1-6	CASSPGGYNSPLHF	TGTGCCAGCAGCCCCGGAGGGTATAATTCACCCCTCCACTTT
.	once	TRBV9	TRBJ2-1	CASSVEEGGGISYNEQFF	TGTGCCAGCAGCGTAGAAGAAGGGGGCGGGATTTCCTACAATGAGCAGTTCTTC
.	.	TRBV25-1	TRBJ2-7	CASIQGDEQYF	TGTGCCAGCATACAGGGAGACGAGCAGTACTTC
TRBD2	few	TRBV6-1	TRBJ2-5	CASLEGGLETQYF	TGTGCCAGCCTAGAGGGAGGGTTGGAGACCCAGTACTTC
.	.	TRBV21-1	TRBJ1-5	CASSMGSNQPQHF	TGTGCCAGCAGCATGGGCAGCAATCAGCCCCAGCATTTT
TRBD2	.	TRBV24-1	TRBJ2-3	CATSDFGLAGTDTQYF	TGTGCCACCAGTGATTTCGGACTAGCGGGAACAGATACGCAGTATTTT
TRBD1	.	TRBV20-1	TRBJ1-5	CSASGQGDQPQHF	TGCAGTGCTAGTGGACAGGGGGATCAGCCCCAGCATTTT
.	.	TRBV7-9	TRBJ1-5	CASSFGGIGAGQPQHF	TGTGCCAGCAGCTTCGGGGGAATAGGGGCCGGTCAGCCCCAGCATTTT
.	few	TRBV11-3	TRBJ1-2	CASSQGGDAYGYTF	TGTGCCAGCAGCCAAGGGGGGGACGCCTATGGCTACACCTTC
TRBD2	once	TRBV10-3	TRBJ2-7	CAIGRGSSYEQYF	TGTGCCATCGGGCGGGGGAGCTCCTACGAGCAGTACTTC
.	.	TRBV19	TRBJ1-5	CASSINRSNQPQHF	TGTGCCAGTAGTATAAACAGAAGCAATCAGCCCCAGCATTTT
TRBD2	.	TRBV29-1	TRBJ2-7	CSAGTSGRAHEQYF	TGCAGCGCCGGGACTAGCGGGAGGGCCCACGAGCAGTACTTC
.	.	TRBV5-1	TRBJ1-6	CASSLGQERSSYNSPLHF	TGCGCCAGCAGCTTGGGACAGGAGAGGAGCTCCTATAATTCACCCCTCCACTTT
TRBD1	.	TRBV28	TRBJ2-1	CASSSIPGQGYNEQFF	TGTGCCAGCAGTTCAATTCCGGGACAGGGGTACAATGAGCAGTTCTTC
TRBD1	once	TRBV5-8	TRBJ1-2	CASSRTGDGSGYTF	TGTGCCAGCAGCCGTACAGGGGACGGAAGTGGCTACACCTTC
.	.	TRBV6-5	TRBJ1-4	CASRSWGDLNEKLFF	TGTGCCAGCCGCTCCTGGGGGGATCTTAATGAAAAACTGTTTTTT
.	.	TRBV19	TRBJ2-3	CASGGLDTQYF	TGTGCCAGCGGAGGCTTGGATACGCAGTATTTT
.	.	TRBV5-1	TRBJ2-1	CASSPGSSYNEQFF	TGCGCCAGCAGCCCCGGGAGCTCCTACAATGAGCAGTTCTTC
.	.	TRBV4-2	TRBJ2-7	CASSQARSAYEQYF	TGTGCCAGCAGCCAAGCCCGGTCCGCCTACGAGCAGTACTTC
.	.	TRBV24-1	TRBJ2-3	CATSDLIGASTDTQYF	TGTGCCACCAGTGATTTGATTGGAGCTAGCACAGATACGCAGTATTTT
.	few	TRBV14	TRBJ1-1	CASSHIRDTNTEAFF	TGTGCCAGCAGCCACATCCGGGACACGAACACTGAAGCTTTCTTT
.	.	TRBV6-5	TRBJ1-1	CASSYSSGVSAFF	TGTGCCAGCAGTTACTCGTCAGGGGTATCGGCTTTCTTT
.	.	TRBV11-3	TRBJ1-1	CASSWGQSNTEAFF	TGTGCCAGCAGCTGGGGACAATCGAACACTGAAGCTTTCTTT
.	.	TRBV24-1	TRBJ2-7	CATSDPPTVHEQYF	TGTGCCACCAGTGATCCCCCGACAGTCCACGAGCAGTACTTC
TRBD2	.	TRBV15	TRBJ2-1	CATSRDTSGYNEQFF	TGTGCCACCAGCAGAGATACTAGCGGCTACAATGAGCAGTTCTTC
.	.	TRBV6-5	TRBJ2-5	CASGQGVETQYF	TGTGCCAGCGGCCAGGGTGTAGAGACCCAGTACTTC
.	few	TRBV11-3	TRBJ2-2	CASSAHLVPAGELFF	TGTGCCAGCAGCGCCCACCTGGTACCAGCCGGGGAGCTGTTTTTT
TRBD1	.	TRBV5-1	TRBJ2-5	CASTPQGFQETQYF	TGCGCCAGCACCCCACAGGGGTTTCAAGAGACCCAGTACTTC
TRBD1	.	TRBV29-1	TRBJ2-7	CSVEKRTTGSYEQYF	TGCAGCGTTGAAAAGAGGACGACAGGGAGCTACGAGCAGTACTTC
TRBD2	.	TRBV5-1	TRBJ2-1	CASSLALAGGRSEQFF	TGCGCCAGCAGCTTGGCCCTAGCGGGAGGGCGAAGTGAGCAGTTCTTC
.	few	TRBV19	TRBJ1-1	CASSIVGGRGSTEAFF	TGTGCCAGTAGTATAGTGGGAGGGCGCGGTTCCACTGAAGCTTTCTTT
.	.	TRBV18	TRBJ1-4	CASSRPGPPLFF	TGTGCCAGCTCACGACCGGGCCCCCCTCTGTTTTTT
.	few	TRBV6-6	TRBJ2-6	CASSRPSSGANVLTF	TGTGCCAGCAGTCGCCCCTCCTCTGGGGCCAACGTCCTGACTTTC
.	.	TRBV2	TRBJ2-7	CASSEESGKVRHEQYF	TGTGCCAGCAGTGAAGAGTCGGGAAAGGTTCGGCACGAGCAGTACTTC
.	.	TRBV5-5	TRBJ1-2	CASSRGGGYGYTF	TGTGCCAGCAGCCGAGGGGGTGGGTATGGCTACACCTTC
TRBD1	.	TRBV19	TRBJ2-3	CASSTATGGSTDTQYF	TGTGCCAGTAGTACCGCGACAGGGGGGAGCACAGATACGCAGTATTTT
.	.	TRBV6-1	TRBJ2-7	CASSEVETSIYEQYF	TGTGCCAGCAGTGAAGTCGAGACTAGTATCTACGAGCAGTACTTC
TRBD1	.	TRBV2	TRBJ2-7	CASRRGRVVGSYEQYF	TGTGCCAGTCGCAGGGGGCGGGTCGTGGGCTCCTACGAGCAGTACTTC
TRBD1	few	TRBV3-1/TRBV3-2	TRBJ1-1	CASLDQGVGGTEAFF	TGTGCCAGCTTAGACCAGGGGGTAGGGGGGACTGAAGCTTTCTTT
TRBD2	.	TRBV24-1	TRBJ2-3	CATSDRLADAVADTQYF	TGTGCCACCAGTGATCGGCTAGCGGACGCCGTGGCAGATACGCAGTATTTT
TRBD1	.	TRBV18	TRBJ1-2	CASSSTGQGGIGYTF	TGTGCCAGCTCGTCAACCGGACAGGGGGGAATTGGCTACACCTTC
.	few	TRBV2	TRBJ1-5	CASTPLTGAGRQPQHF	TGTGCCAGCACCCCGTTGACGGGCGCAGGGAGGCAGCCCCAGCATTTT
TRBD2	few	TRBV7-2	TRBJ2-5	CASSQGSSGRETQYF	TGTGCCAGCAGCCAAGGGTCTAGCGGGAGGGAGACCCAGTACTTC
TRBD1	once	TRBV11-2	TRBJ2-3	CASSPGQGWDTQYF	TGTGCCAGCAGCCCCGGACAGGGTTGGGATACGCAGTATTTT
TRBD2	.	TRBV11-3	TRBJ2-7	CASSPAPSGSFEQYF	TGTGCCAGCAGCCCGGCCCCTAGCGGGAGTTTTGAGCAGTACTTC
TRBD1	many	TRBV28	TRBJ2-5	CASSLTGGAGTQYF	TGTGCCAGCAGTTTGACAGGGGGCGCGGGGACCCAGTACTTC
.	.	TRBV29-1	TRBJ1-4	CSVEDGTLEKLFF	TGCAGCGTTGAAGATGGGACACTCGAAAAACTGTTTTTT
TRBD1	.	TRBV9	TRBJ1-2	CASSASTYGQGGGYTF	TGTGCCAGCAGCGCGTCAACCTACGGACAGGGGGGTGGCTACACCTTC
.	.	TRBV3-1/TRBV3-2	TRBJ2-5	CASSLQEETQYF	TGTGCCAGCAGCCTACAGGAAGAGACCCAGTACTTC
TRBD1	few	TRBV6-4	TRBJ1-1	CASRGQGTTEAFF	TGTGCCAGCAGAGGACAGGGAACGACTGAAGCTTTCTTT
.	.	TRBV7-9	TRBJ1-4	CASSSSSTGINEKLFF	TGTGCCAGCAGCTCGAGTTCTACAGGGATTAATGAAAAACTGTTTTTT
TRBD1	.	TRBV10-3	TRBJ1-4	CAIKGDRKNEKLFF	TGTGCCATCAAGGGGGACAGGAAGAATGAAAAACTGTTTTTT
TRBD2	.	TRBV7-2	TRBJ2-3	CASSLDPAGVGYF	TGTGCCAGCAGCTTAGACCCGGCGGGAGTAGGGTATTTT
.	.	TRBV5-1	TRBJ2-5	CASSLGVRETQYF	TGCGCCAGCAGCTTGGGGGTGAGGGAGACCCAGTACTTC